The rows below give T cell receptor beta chains drawn from one sample of a study of CD8+ T cells in alopecia areata. Generated by immunoSEQ multiplex PCR, the TCRdb table keeps only in-frame clones and is missing some. The repertoire consists of around 60,000 clones, with 44% occurring once and the leading ten covering about 51%. Sequenced sample: NKG2D-low CD8+ T cells sorted from blood. All receptors come from a human donor with alopecia areata. The CDR3 runs from the conserved cysteine through the conserved F or W. A D gene is named only where the DNA matches it firmly. Clone sizes are given selectively: once, few, many, or a class where the clone is expanded.

d_gene: -
j_gene: TRBJ2-2
abundance: -
v_gene: TRBV30
CDR3nt: TGTGCCTGCGTCTTCCCCGGGGAGCTGTTTTTT
CDR3aa: CACVFPGELFF

d_gene: -
j_gene: TRBJ1-2
abundance: -
v_gene: TRBV27
CDR3nt: TGTGCCAGCAGCCCCCGGGGGGCAGACTATGGCTACACCTTC
CDR3aa: CASSPRGADYGYTF

d_gene: TRBD1
j_gene: TRBJ2-7
abundance: -
v_gene: TRBV27
CDR3nt: TGTGCCAGCAGTTTAGGACAGGCGATCTACGAGCAGTACTTC
CDR3aa: CASSLGQAIYEQYF

d_gene: TRBD1
j_gene: TRBJ2-2
abundance: -
v_gene: TRBV25-1
CDR3nt: TGTGCCAGCAGTGAATATGGGACAGGGGCCACCGGGGAGCTGTTTTTT
CDR3aa: CASSEYGTGATGELFF

d_gene: -
j_gene: TRBJ2-7
abundance: few
v_gene: TRBV27
CDR3nt: TGTGCCAGCAGTTTATCGTCCAGTCACGAGCAGTACTTC
CDR3aa: CASSLSSSHEQYF

d_gene: -
j_gene: TRBJ2-7
abundance: few
v_gene: TRBV29-1
CDR3nt: TGCAGCGTTGGACTAGGCCTTTCCTACGAGCAGTACTTC
CDR3aa: CSVGLGLSYEQYF

d_gene: TRBD1
j_gene: TRBJ1-6
abundance: -
v_gene: TRBV7-8
CDR3nt: TGTGCCAGCAGTCCTTCCGGGACAGGTCTTTTCGGGCTCCACTTT
CDR3aa: CASSPSGTGLFGLHF

d_gene: -
j_gene: TRBJ1-1
abundance: -
v_gene: TRBV5-1
CDR3nt: TGCGCCAGCAGCTTAAGAGAGAACACTGAAGCTTTCTTT
CDR3aa: CASSLRENTEAFF

d_gene: -
j_gene: TRBJ2-3
abundance: -
v_gene: TRBV9
CDR3nt: TGTGCCAGCAGCTCCGGTAGCGCAGATACGCAGTATTTT
CDR3aa: CASSSGSADTQYF

d_gene: -
j_gene: TRBJ2-3
abundance: -
v_gene: TRBV28
CDR3nt: TGTGCCAGCAGTTCCCGGGGGATTAGTTACACAGATACGCAGTATTTT
CDR3aa: CASSSRGISYTDTQYF

d_gene: TRBD1
j_gene: TRBJ2-3
abundance: few
v_gene: TRBV15
CDR3nt: TGTGCCAGAACGAGACAGGGAGTAACAGATACGCAGTATTTT
CDR3aa: CARTRQGVTDTQYF

d_gene: -
j_gene: TRBJ1-2
abundance: -
v_gene: TRBV2
CDR3nt: TGTGCCAGCAGTGAACGTTGGGGGAACCCTAACTATGGCTACACCTTC
CDR3aa: CASSERWGNPNYGYTF

d_gene: -
j_gene: TRBJ1-2
abundance: -
v_gene: TRBV4-3
CDR3nt: TGCGCCAGCAGCCAAGATCGTTCACCCAACGGAGGTTATGGCTACACCTTC
CDR3aa: CASSQDRSPNGGYGYTF

d_gene: TRBD1
j_gene: TRBJ2-5
abundance: -
v_gene: TRBV5-1
CDR3nt: TGCGCCAGCAGCCCGTGGGACAGCCTTGGGGAGACCCAGTACTTC
CDR3aa: CASSPWDSLGETQYF

d_gene: TRBD1
j_gene: TRBJ2-7
abundance: few
v_gene: TRBV13
CDR3nt: TGTGCCAGCAGCTCCGGGACAGGGAACGAGCAGTACTTC
CDR3aa: CASSSGTGNEQYF

d_gene: -
j_gene: TRBJ2-2
abundance: once
v_gene: TRBV4-3
CDR3nt: TGCGCCAGCAGCCAACGGGCTTCTCAGGGAACCGGGGAGCTGTTTTTT
CDR3aa: CASSQRASQGTGELFF

d_gene: TRBD1
j_gene: TRBJ1-6
abundance: -
v_gene: TRBV7-2
CDR3nt: TGTGCCAGCAGCCCGACAGGGTATGTCGCTGAGACCCTCCACTTT
CDR3aa: CASSPTGYVAETLHF

d_gene: -
j_gene: TRBJ2-6
abundance: few
v_gene: TRBV28
CDR3nt: TGTGCCAGCAGGGCAGGGGACGGGGCCAACGTCCTGACTTTC
CDR3aa: CASRAGDGANVLTF

d_gene: -
j_gene: TRBJ2-7
abundance: -
v_gene: TRBV29-1
CDR3nt: TGCAGCGTTGGAGGGGGGGGCGCCCCGGGTGAGCAGTACTTC
CDR3aa: CSVGGGGAPGEQYF

d_gene: -
j_gene: TRBJ2-5
abundance: -
v_gene: TRBV7-9
CDR3nt: TGTGCCAGCAGGTACGGAGGGTCGGGAGAGACCCAGTACTTC
CDR3aa: CASRYGGSGETQYF

d_gene: -
j_gene: TRBJ2-7
abundance: few
v_gene: TRBV5-1
CDR3nt: TGCGCCAGCAGCCTGTCATTGGGCTACGAGCAGTACTTC
CDR3aa: CASSLSLGYEQYF

d_gene: -
j_gene: TRBJ2-3
abundance: -
v_gene: TRBV4-1
CDR3nt: TGCGCCAGCAGCTCAGGGGGGGCCCTCACAGATACGCAGTATTTT
CDR3aa: CASSSGGALTDTQYF

d_gene: TRBD2
j_gene: TRBJ2-1
abundance: few
v_gene: TRBV29-1
CDR3nt: TGCAGCTCCGGACGGGCGGGAGTCAGGAATGAGCAGTTCTTC
CDR3aa: CSSGRAGVRNEQFF

d_gene: TRBD2
j_gene: TRBJ2-3
abundance: few
v_gene: TRBV4-2
CDR3nt: TGTGCCAGCAGCCAAGATCGGGCGGGGGGGCCCACAGATACGCAGTATTTT
CDR3aa: CASSQDRAGGPTDTQYF

d_gene: -
j_gene: TRBJ2-5
abundance: -
v_gene: TRBV2
CDR3nt: TGTGCCATTTCGGACCTAAACACCCCAGAGACCCAGTACTTC
CDR3aa: CAISDLNTPETQYF

d_gene: -
j_gene: TRBJ2-7
abundance: -
v_gene: TRBV18
CDR3nt: TGTGCCAGCTCACCAGGGCAGGGAAATCGGAGAGGCAAACTACAGTACTTC
CDR3aa: CASSPGQGNRRGKLQYF

d_gene: TRBD1
j_gene: TRBJ2-7
abundance: -
v_gene: TRBV19
CDR3nt: TGTGCCAGTAGTTGGGAGACAGGGCCCTACGAGCAGTACTTC
CDR3aa: CASSWETGPYEQYF

d_gene: TRBD2
j_gene: TRBJ2-2
abundance: -
v_gene: TRBV5-1
CDR3nt: TGCGCCAGCAGAGTGACTAGCGGGAGTGCTGGGGAGCTGTTTTTT
CDR3aa: CASRVTSGSAGELFF

d_gene: -
j_gene: TRBJ2-7
abundance: -
v_gene: TRBV11-2
CDR3nt: TGTGCCAGCAGCTTATTAACCCGGGGGTCCTACGAGCAGTACTTC
CDR3aa: CASSLLTRGSYEQYF

d_gene: -
j_gene: TRBJ2-7
abundance: -
v_gene: TRBV27
CDR3nt: TGTGCCAGCAGTTTGGCACAGTCCTACGAGCAGTACTTC
CDR3aa: CASSLAQSYEQYF

d_gene: TRBD1
j_gene: TRBJ1-2
abundance: once
v_gene: TRBV2
CDR3nt: TGTGCCAGCAGTGAAGGGGGACAGAGCTATGGCTACACCTTC
CDR3aa: CASSEGGQSYGYTF